The next 7 T cell receptor beta chains were all read from a single sample in a study of T cells after yellow fever vaccination. TCRdb redid the calling of the 5' RACE reads with MiXCR, one entry per CDR3 protein. This table holds more than 65,000 distinct CDR3 sequences, about an eighth found once. Material: CD8+ T cells not binding an NS4B(214-222) dextramer, sorted from PBMCs, obtained about 21 days after the first yellow fever vaccination. Receptors were obtained from a man younger than 30 who received the YFV17D yellow fever vaccine.

The rearrangement joins TRBV9 to TRBJ1-4; D might be TRBD1 (6 bases). Germline values: CDR1 SGDLS, CDR2 YYNGEE. V dropped 7 bases and J dropped 6 bases, with 16 bases sitting between them. The CDR3 runs 14 residues. The CDR3 sequence is CASGGKQGDEKLFF. The CDR3, as DNA: TGTGCCAGCGGGGGGAAACAGGGAGATGAAAAACTGTTTTTT.

This clonotype was detected a few times. The chain couples TRBV5-1 to TRBJ2-1; D is undetermined. CDR3 length equals 17 residues. With 4 bases removed from V and 6 bases from J, the gap between germline ends came to 23 bases. Germline values: CDR1 SGHRS, CDR2 YFSETQ. The CDR3 nucleotides read TGCGCCAGCAGCCTACAACTGACCGGAGAGAAGGGCAATGAGCAGTTCTTC. This translates into CASSLQLTGEKGNEQFF.

This clonotype was found a few times. This rearrangement joins TRBV7-9 to TRBJ2-7; D uncertain. Germline CDR1 reads SEHNR; CDR2 reads FQNEAQ (reference sequence). This CDR3 is 14 amino acids long. The V and J ends lost 5 bases and 0 bases respectively, with 11 bases between them. CDR3: CASSAPPSSYEQYF. The CDR3 DNA sequence: TGTGCCAGCAGCGCCCCGCCGAGCTCCTACGAGCAGTACTTC.

The rearrangement joins TRBV11-3 to TRBJ2-4; 7 bases line up with TRBD2. The V segment lost 5 bases and the J segment 5 bases; nucleotides outside the gene matches: 3. The CDR3 has 13 residues. Germline V gene sequence: CDR1 SGHNT, CDR2 YENEEA. This CDR3 reads CASSHRGENIQYF. The DNA for the CDR3 is TGTGCCAGCAGCCACCGGGGGGAAAACATTCAGTACTTC.

This clonotype has a handful of counts. CDR3 sequence reads: CASSQSGTDYTGELFF. The CDR3, as DNA: TGCGCCAGCAGCCAATCAGGGACAGATTACACCGGGGAGCTGTTTTTT. This chain joins TRBV4-3 and TRBJ2-2; 7 nucleotides agree with TRBD1. CDR1 is LGHNA and CDR2 is YSLEER in the germline V gene. This CDR3 has 16 amino acids. V lost 2 bases and J lost 3; bases outside the gene matches: 6.

In its sample, this clonotype was seen a few times. The rearrangement uses TRBV15 and TRBJ2-7, with 10 bases fitting TRBD2. J was trimmed by 5 bases and V by 0 bases; bases with no gene match: 7. The length of the CDR3 is 16 residues. Germline values: CDR1 LNHNV, CDR2 YYDKDF (reference sequence). The DNA of the CDR3 is TGTGCCACCAGCAGAGATCGGGGGCTAGCGGGGGACGAGCAGTACTTC. It is translated as CATSRDRGLAGDEQYF.

The chain joins TRBV29-1 to TRBJ2-3; maybe TRBD2 (5 bases). This CDR3 comprises 15 residues. Germline CDR1 is SQVTM and CDR2 is ANQGSEA. The germline V and J ends were trimmed by 0 bases and 4 bases, with 14 bases remaining between them. This chain's CDR3 is CSVEDLEEEADTQYF. CDR3 nucleotides: TGCAGCGTTGAAGATCTCGAAGAGGAGGCAGATACGCAGTATTTT.